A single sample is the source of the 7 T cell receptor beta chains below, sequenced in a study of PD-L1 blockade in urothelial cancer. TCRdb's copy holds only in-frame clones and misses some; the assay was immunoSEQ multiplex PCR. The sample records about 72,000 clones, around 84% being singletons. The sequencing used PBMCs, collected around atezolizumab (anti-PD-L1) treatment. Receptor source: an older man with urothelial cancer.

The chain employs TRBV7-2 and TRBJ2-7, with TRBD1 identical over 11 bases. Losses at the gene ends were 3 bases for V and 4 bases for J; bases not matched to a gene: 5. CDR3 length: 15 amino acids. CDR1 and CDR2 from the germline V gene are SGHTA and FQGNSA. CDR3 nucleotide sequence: TGTGCCAGCAGCTTTGACGGGACAGGGGGGTACGAGCAGTACTTC. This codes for CASSFDGTGGYEQYF.

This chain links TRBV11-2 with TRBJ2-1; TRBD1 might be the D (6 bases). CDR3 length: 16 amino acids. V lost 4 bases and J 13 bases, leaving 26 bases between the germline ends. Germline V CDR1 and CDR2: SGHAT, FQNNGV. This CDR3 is CASSSSRWTADSNQFF. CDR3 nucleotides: TGTGCCAGCAGCTCTAGCCGATGGACAGCCGACTCGAATCAGTTCTTC.

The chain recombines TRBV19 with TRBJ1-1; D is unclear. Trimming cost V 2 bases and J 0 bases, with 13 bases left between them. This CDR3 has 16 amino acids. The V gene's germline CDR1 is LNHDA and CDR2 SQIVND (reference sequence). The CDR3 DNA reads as TGTGCCAGTAGTATAATATCCCGAGGCCTGAACACTGAAGCTTTCTTT. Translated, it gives CASSIISRGLNTEAFF. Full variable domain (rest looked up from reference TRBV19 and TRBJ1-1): DGGITQSPKYLFRKEGQNVTLSCEQNLNHDAMYWYRQDPGQGLRLIYYSQIVNDFQKGDIAEGYSVSREKKESFPLTVTSAQKNPTAFYLCASSIISRGLNTEAFFGQGTRLTVV.

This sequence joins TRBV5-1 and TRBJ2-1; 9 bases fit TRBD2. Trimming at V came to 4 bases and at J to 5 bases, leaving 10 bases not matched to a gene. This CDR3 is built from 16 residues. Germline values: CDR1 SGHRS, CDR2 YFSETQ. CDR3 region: CASSRLAGAGNNEQFF. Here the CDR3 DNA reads TGCGCCAGCAGCCGGTTAGCGGGAGCCGGTAACAATGAGCAGTTCTTC.

The CDR3 DNA is TGTGCCAGCAACAGGGTGTCGAACACTGAAGCTTTCTTT. Its translation: CASNRVSNTEAFF. The chain carries TRBV2 and TRBJ1-1, with D possibly matching TRBD1 (6 bases). Germline lookup yields CDR1 SNHLY and CDR2 FYNNEI. Trimming removed 7 bases at V and 1 base at J, with 10 bases between. CDR3 length: 13 residues.

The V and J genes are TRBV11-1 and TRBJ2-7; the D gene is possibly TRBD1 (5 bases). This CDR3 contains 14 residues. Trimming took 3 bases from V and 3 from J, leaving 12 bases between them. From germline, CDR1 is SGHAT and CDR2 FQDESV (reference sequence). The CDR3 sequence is CASSFLGQGYEQYF. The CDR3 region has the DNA TGTGCCAGCAGCTTTCTTGGGCAGGGCTACGAGCAGTACTTC.

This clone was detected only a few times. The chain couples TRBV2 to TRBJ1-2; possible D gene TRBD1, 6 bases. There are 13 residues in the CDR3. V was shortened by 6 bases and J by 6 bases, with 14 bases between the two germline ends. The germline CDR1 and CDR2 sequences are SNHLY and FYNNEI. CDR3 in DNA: TGTGCCAGCAGGTCACAGGGTGGGGATGGCTACACCTTC. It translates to CASRSQGGDGYTF.